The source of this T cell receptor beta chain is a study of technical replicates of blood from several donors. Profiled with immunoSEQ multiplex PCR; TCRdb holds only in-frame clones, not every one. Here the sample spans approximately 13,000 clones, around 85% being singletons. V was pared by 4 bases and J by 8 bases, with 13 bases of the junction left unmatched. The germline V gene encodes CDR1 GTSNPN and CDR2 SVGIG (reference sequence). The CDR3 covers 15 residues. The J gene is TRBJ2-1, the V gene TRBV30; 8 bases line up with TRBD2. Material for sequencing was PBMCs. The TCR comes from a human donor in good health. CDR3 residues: CAWILGTSIFDEQFF. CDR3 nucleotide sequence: TGTGCCTGGATTTTAGGGACTAGTATTTTCGATGAGCAGTTCTTC.